The T cell receptor beta chain under discussion was sequenced for a study of T-cell reconstitution after alpha-beta-depleted transplantation in children. Preparing the TCRbeta library involved the use of unique molecular identifiers. In TCRdb, the PCR reads were re-called with MiXCR into one record per CDR3 protein. This sample has 170,000 or so distinct CDR3 sequences; about 6.3% occur once, and the top ten carry approximately 2.9%. This clonotype showed up many times. This TCR came from a human donor who donated a stem cell graft to a child with Wiskott-Aldrich syndrome. This sample comprised PBMCs from the stem cell graft donor, obtained from the stem cell graft.

CDR3 sequence (DNA): TGTGCCAGCAGCTCCGCTGGACAGGGGGAAGAAGCTTTCTTT. As protein: CASSSAGQGEEAFF. The rearrangement links TRBV7-9 to TRBJ1-1, with TRBD1 identical over 10 bases. CDR1 and CDR2 (germline): SEHNR, FQNEAQ (reference sequence). Losses at the gene ends were 4 bases for V and 8 bases for J; bases not matched to a gene: 7. This CDR3 spans 14 amino acids. Looking up the rest from reference TRBV7-9 and TRBJ1-1 gives the full variable domain: DTGVSQNPRHKITKRGQNVTFRCDPISEHNRLYWYRQTLGQGPEFLTYFQNEAQLEKSRLLSDRFSAERPKGSFSTLEIQRTEQGDSAMYLCASSSAGQGEEAFFGQGTRLTVV.